This TCR beta chain was recovered during a study of shared clonotypes between healthy human individuals. Broader study findings: Sharing of clonotypes among donors was expected to vary with sequencing depth.

Details on this clone: Its target is not known.

The germline V gene encodes CDR1 SGHTA and CDR2 FQGNSA. CDR3 length: 16 residues. In replicate PCRs of sorted subsets, roughly 200 ng DNA, tens of thousands of T cell genomes, was used. TCRdb's copy holds only in-frame clones and misses some; the assay was immunoSEQ multiplex PCR. In the table there are roughly 1,100,000 clones, about 75% of which are singletons. The TCR comes from a man aged 18 to 35 in good health. J is TRBJ2-5 and V is TRBV7-2, with 10 positions matching TRBD2. Matching the DNA end better, TRBJ2-7 makes the J call doubtful. Input material: memory CD4+ T cells sorted from blood. Stated subset: CD45RA-negative fraction. This CDR3 is CASSLTSGASSYEQYF. CDR3 coding DNA: TGTGCCAGCAGCCTCACTAGCGGGGCCAGCTCCTACGAGCAGTACTTC.